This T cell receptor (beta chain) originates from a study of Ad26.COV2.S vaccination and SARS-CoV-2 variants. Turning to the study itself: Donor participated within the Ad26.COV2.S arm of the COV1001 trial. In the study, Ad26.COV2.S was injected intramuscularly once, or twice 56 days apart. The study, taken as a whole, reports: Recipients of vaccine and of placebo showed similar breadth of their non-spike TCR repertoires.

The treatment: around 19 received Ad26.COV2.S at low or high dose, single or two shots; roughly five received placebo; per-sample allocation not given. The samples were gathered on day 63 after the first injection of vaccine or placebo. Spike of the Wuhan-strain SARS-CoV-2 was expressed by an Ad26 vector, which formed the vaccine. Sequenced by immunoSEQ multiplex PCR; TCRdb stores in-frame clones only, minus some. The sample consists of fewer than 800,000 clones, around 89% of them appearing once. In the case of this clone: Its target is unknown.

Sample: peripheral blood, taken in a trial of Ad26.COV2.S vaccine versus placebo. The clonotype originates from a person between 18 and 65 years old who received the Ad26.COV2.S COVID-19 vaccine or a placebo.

The CDR3 region is CASSLVGTGNGANVLTF. CDR3 DNA: TGTGCCAGCAGCTTAGTCGGGACAGGGAACGGGGCCAACGTCCTGACTTTC. The chain carries TRBV7-3 and TRBJ2-6; 9 nucleotides line up with TRBD1. There are 17 residues in the CDR3. V lost 2 bases, J lost 4 bases, and 6 bases stayed unmatched. Germline CDR1 reads SGHTA; CDR2 reads FQGTGA.